This is a list of T cell receptor beta chains from one sample in a study of beta chain features in type 1 diabetes. Sequencing was performed with immunoSEQ multiplex PCR; in TCRdb, only in-frame clones are kept and a portion is missing. The table shows 900,000 or so clones, with about 17% occurring only once. The source material was naive CD4+ T cells from blood. The receptors stem from a woman under 30 in good health. Each CDR3 is given with its conserved first and last residue. A D gene is named only where the DNA matches it firmly. Expanded clones get a size class; other rows say once, few or many, or leave the size out.

.,TRBV18,14,few,TRBJ1-5,CASSPRQEVQPQHF,TGTGCCAGCTCTCCTAGACAGGAAGTCCAGCCCCAGCATTTT
.,TRBV7-6,14,.,TRBJ2-7,CASSLDARGYEQYF,TGTGCCAGCAGCTTAGACGCCCGAGGGTACGAGCAGTACTTC
.,TRBV9,13,.,TRBJ2-2,CASSVVVSGELFF,TGTGCCAGCAGCGTAGTGGTTTCCGGGGAGCTGTTTTTT
.,TRBV10-3,11,.,TRBJ2-5,CAIGRGETQYF,TGTGCCATCGGCCGGGGAGAGACCCAGTACTTC
.,TRBV7-9,16,.,TRBJ2-5,CASRTLGAEVQETQYF,TGTGCCAGCAGAACCCTGGGAGCGGAAGTTCAAGAGACCCAGTACTTC
.,TRBV2,16,few,TRBJ2-3,CASSEFVGTSADTQYF,TGTGCCAGCAGTGAATTCGTAGGGACGTCAGCAGATACGCAGTATTTT
.,TRBV11-3,19,.,TRBJ2-3,CASSLGSDPRRGSTDTQYF,TGTGCCAGCAGCTTAGGGTCAGATCCGCGGCGGGGCAGCACAGATACGCAGTATTTT
TRBD1,TRBV14,14,.,TRBJ1-6,CASSQGQGGRPLHF,TGTGCCAGCAGCCAAGGACAGGGAGGAAGGCCCCTCCACTTT
.,TRBV28,12,.,TRBJ2-3,CASNGRADTQYF,TGTGCCAGCAATGGCAGGGCAGATACGCAGTATTTT
.,TRBV4-3,17,.,TRBJ2-2,CASSQEPWGGPSGELFF,TGCGCCAGCAGCCAAGAGCCTTGGGGAGGTCCCTCGGGGGAGCTGTTTTTT
.,TRBV2,13,few,TRBJ2-7,CATIRVKSYEQYF,TGTGCCACAATTAGGGTCAAAAGCTACGAGCAGTACTTC
TRBD2,TRBV7-9,16,.,TRBJ2-3,CASSLGLAGSTDTQYF,TGTGCCAGCAGCTTGGGACTAGCGGGTAGCACAGATACGCAGTATTTT
.,TRBV28,15,.,TRBJ1-1,CASSFGGRPALEAFF,TGTGCCAGCAGTTTCGGGGGCAGGCCAGCTCTTGAAGCTTTCTTT
.,TRBV5-1,15,few,TRBJ2-7,CASSFRDEGSYEQYF,TGCGCCAGCAGCTTCCGTGACGAGGGCTCCTACGAGCAGTACTTC
TRBD1,TRBV9,12,.,TRBJ2-1,CASNLQGEEQFF,TGTGCCAGCAACCTACAGGGGGAAGAGCAGTTCTTC
.,TRBV28,11,few,TRBJ2-7,CASSFYNEQYF,TGTGCCAGCAGTTTCTACAACGAGCAGTACTTC
.,TRBV2,15,few,TRBJ2-1,CASSFLRTSYNEQFF,TGTGCCAGCAGTTTCTTGCGGACCTCCTACAATGAGCAGTTCTTC
.,TRBV7-9,11,few,TRBJ2-7,CASSRTYEQYF,TGTGCCAGCAGCCGAACCTACGAGCAGTACTTC
.,TRBV4-3,14,few,TRBJ1-2,CASSQDNAGSGYTF,TGCGCCAGCAGCCAAGATAACGCAGGGAGTGGCTACACCTTC
TRBD1,TRBV7-2,15,.,TRBJ2-5,CASSSRTGGVETQYF,TGTGCCAGCAGCTCCCGGACAGGGGGCGTAGAGACCCAGTACTTC
.,TRBV9,14,.,TRBJ1-2,CASSGLRQNYGYTF,TGTGCCAGCAGCGGCCTCCGACAAAACTATGGCTACACCTTC
.,TRBV21-1,13,.,TRBJ1-2,CASSNVPASGDTF,TGTGCCAGCAGCAATGTCCCGGCGAGCGGTGACACCTTC
TRBD1,TRBV28,15,.,TRBJ2-7,CASSLYGTGGYEQYF,TGTGCCAGCAGTTTATACGGGACAGGGGGCTACGAGCAGTACTTC
.,TRBV10-3,14,many,TRBJ2-3,CAISASDSADTQYF,TGTGCCATCAGTGCCTCGGACAGTGCAGATACGCAGTATTTT
TRBD2,TRBV20-1,11,.,TRBJ2-7,CSASGTSEQYF,TGCAGTGCTAGCGGGACTAGCGAGCAGTACTTC
.,TRBV6-5,14,few,TRBJ1-4,CASSNEGLRGKLFF,TGTGCCAGCAGTAACGAAGGGTTGAGGGGAAAACTGTTTTTT
.,TRBV7-3,12,few,TRBJ1-1,CASSSSPTEAFF,TGTGCCAGCAGTTCGAGTCCCACTGAAGCTTTCTTT
.,TRBV7-3,15,.,TRBJ1-1,CASSPQGAAGTEAFF,TGTGCCAGCAGCCCACAGGGCGCGGCGGGCACTGAAGCTTTCTTT
TRBD2,TRBV7-3,14,few,TRBJ2-7,CASSLFGGSPEQYF,TGTGCCAGCAGCTTATTTGGCGGGAGCCCCGAGCAGTACTTC
TRBD1,TRBV5-6,16,.,TRBJ1-6,CASSSDRSSYNSPLHF,TGTGCCAGCAGTTCGGACAGGAGCTCCTATAATTCACCCCTCCACTTT
.,TRBV5-8,15,few,TRBJ2-1,CASSLGWTSPNEQFF,TGTGCCAGCAGCTTGGGATGGACTTCCCCCAATGAGCAGTTCTTC
TRBD1,TRBV13,19,.,TRBJ2-2,CASSFRRQGVHWNTGELFF,TGTGCCAGCAGCTTTCGCCGGCAGGGGGTTCATTGGAACACCGGGGAGCTGTTTTTT
TRBD1,TRBV9,13,.,TRBJ2-1,CASTMTGENEQFF,TGTGCCAGCACCATGACAGGGGAGAATGAGCAGTTCTTC
TRBD2,TRBV7-9,16,.,TRBJ2-1,CASRRIAGGPQNEQFF,TGTGCCAGCAGGAGGATAGCGGGAGGGCCTCAAAATGAGCAGTTCTTC
.,TRBV7-9,14,few,TRBJ2-3,CASSFGQFTDTQYF,TGTGCCAGCAGCTTTGGACAGTTCACAGATACGCAGTATTTT
.,TRBV27,13,.,TRBJ1-5,CASSISANQPQHF,TGTGCCAGCAGCATTTCGGCAAATCAGCCCCAGCATTTT
.,TRBV2,14,few,TRBJ2-2,CASSVAGNTGELFF,TGTGCCAGCAGTGTCGCCGGGAACACCGGGGAGCTGTTTTTT
.,TRBV19,15,.,TRBJ1-3,CASSFTGYSGNTIYF,TGTGCCAGTAGCTTTACGGGATACTCTGGAAACACCATATATTTT
TRBD2,TRBV7-9,15,.,TRBJ2-1,CASSLVSGRAGEQFF,TGTGCCAGCAGCTTAGTGAGCGGGAGGGCCGGGGAGCAGTTCTTC